This TCR beta chain is from a study of blood T cell repertoires in COVID-19 (TCRdb year 2020). Study-level background: The collaborator samples originated in the United States, Italy and Spain and spanned the acute and convalescent phases of COVID-19. The prospective study material was composed of cDNA or gDNA derived from T cells, B-cell-depleted T cells, or PBMCs. Subjects who had been exposed to COVID-19, were actively infected with it, or had recovered from it provided the deeply sampled blood TCRbeta repertoires that made up the dataset. The repertoires were released in a freely available public database meant as a resource for research on the immune response to SARS-CoV-2. The samples were drawn from the first 160 participants of the ongoing ImmuneRACE study and from some 1,300 subjects provided by 6 global collaborators. Sample metadata almost always included a de-identified subject ID, COVID-19 status, age in years and sex. Where HLA class I and class II types were available, the types were taken from metadata supplied by the sample provider, not from assay-based typing. General findings and caveats noted by the study authors: The quantity of clinical and demographic metadata differed by source and by participant and was supplied without curation.

Notes on this clone: This receptor's antigen is unknown. No base quality information exists; no much larger clone differs at one position.

Each collaborating institution followed its own protocols to collect whole blood in K2EDTA tubes. Collaborator samples were shipped for TCRbeta analysis as frozen whole blood, isolated PBMCs, or DNA extracted from either sample type. V has 0 bases trimmed and J has 5 bases trimmed; junction bases matching no gene number 6. For CDR1 and CDR2, the germline V gene lists SGHRS and YFSETQ. From cysteine to phenylalanine, the CDR3 is 16 amino acids long. Only CDR3 DNA remains: 48 bases, in frame from the first base. TCRbeta CDR3 regions were amplified from genomic DNA by means of the immunoSEQ Assay, a bias-controlled multiplex PCR. The authors processed their data as follows. The number of nucleated cells in each sample was estimated by amplification of reference gene primers within the assay. To quantify the absolute abundance of each unique TCRbeta CDR3 rearrangement, sequence reads were collapsed and filtered. Productive Simpson clonality was computed per sample as the square root of Simpson's diversity index over productive rearrangements. TCRdb mirrors the immuneACCESS table, restricted to in-frame sequences. Some clones are absent from its copies; in checked studies, under half trace to an unresolved V gene, and the reason for the others is unknown. Clone size and V and J calls were adopted from that table, with D and trimming inferred from the DNA. The sample includes about 53,000 clones, with around 87% observed a single time. 4% of the sample lies in the top ten.

Sequenced: peripheral blood. This clonotype originated in a man aged 50-59 years with acute or convalescent COVID-19. Rearrangement joined TRBV5-1 to TRBJ2-2; TRBD1 lines up with 8 middle nucleotides. DNA sequence: TGCGCCAGCAGCTTGGCCCAGGGGGCGGAAACCGGGGAGCTGTTTTTT. Its translation is CASSLAQGAETGELFF.